A single T cell receptor beta chain is shown here with its context. Its target antigen remains unknown. No base quality values were provided; no much bigger clone lies one nucleotide off. Library prep was done by PCR. The sequencer was an Illumina HiSeq 2500. TCR library preparation used molecular barcoding, with unique molecular identifiers applied to normalize quantification of the TCRbeta repertoire. TCRdb passed the public sequencing reads through fastp at Q25 and MiXCR, retaining productive beta sequences. Identical CDR3 proteins give one entry, which carries the most common genes and DNA. Counted in this sample were over 150,000 distinct CDR3 sequences; 6% to 7% of them appeared once. The ten largest clones represent approximately 3% of the sample. The data were obtained in a study of T-cell reconstitution after alpha-beta-depleted transplantation in children (dated by TCRdb to 2016 to 2018). Describing the broader study: Using TCR repertoire profiling, the study followed T-cell immune reconstitution in a quantitative way in children after TCRalphabeta/CD19-depleted allogeneic hematopoietic cell transplantation.

V sheds 4 bases and J sheds 4 bases, leaving 14 bases between their ends. According to the germline V gene, CDR1 reads SGHRS and CDR2 reads YFSETQ. Including the terminal cysteine and phenylalanine, the CDR3 comprises 15 residues. Of all the DNA, just the CDR3 is kept, 45 bases in frame from base 1. The sequence came from a human donor who donated a stem cell graft to a child with Wiskott-Aldrich syndrome. Sequencing was performed on PBMCs from the stem cell graft donor, taken from the stem cell graft. The rearrangement joined TRBV5-1 to TRBJ2-2; the D gene cannot be resolved reliably. The DNA sequence follows: TGCGCCAGCAGCCGTGGGAATAGTGCCACCGGGGAGCTGTTTTTT. It is translated as CASSRGNSATGELFF. Full variable domain (CDR3 extended with the reference TRBV5-1 and TRBJ2-2 proteins): KAGVTQTPRYLIKTRGQQVTLSCSPISGHRSVSWYQQTPGQGLQFLFEYFSETQRNKGNFPGRFSGRQFSNSRSEMNVSTLELGDSALYLCASSRGNSATGELFFGEGSRLTVL.